The 2 T cell receptor beta chains given below trace back to one sample, sequenced in a study of cytomegalovirus exposure and HLA in healthy donors. 13 Jbeta primers and 60 Vbeta primers were used for the PCR. Assay used: immunoSEQ multiplex PCR; TCRdb lists only in-frame clones, some missing. The sample comprises tens of thousands of clones, around 83% of which are singletons, and approximately 17% rests with the top ten. The material sequenced was PBMCs. All receptors come from a man in his 70s in good health and CMV-seropositive.

V usage is TRBV2 and J usage is TRBJ2-1; TRBD2 matches 8 bases. The CDR3 sequence is 16 residues long. After removal of 1 base from V and 0 bases from J, the junction contained 2 bases not matched to a gene. The V gene's germline CDR1 is SNHLY and CDR2 FYNNEI. The CDR3 reads CASSEGREGSYNEQFF. CDR3 DNA sequence: TGTGCCAGCAGTGAAGGTCGGGAGGGCTCCTACAATGAGCAGTTCTTC.

J is TRBJ2-5 and V is TRBV4-3; no firm D call. Germline V CDR1 and CDR2: LGHNA, YSLEER. This CDR3 has 13 amino acids. Trimming cost V 0 bases and J 3 bases, with 5 bases left between them. CDR3 sequence: CASSQDRKETQYF. In nucleotides, the CDR3 is TGCGCCAGCAGCCAAGACAGGAAAGAGACCCAGTACTTC.